This T cell receptor (beta chain) derives from a study of beta chain features in type 1 diabetes. Expressed TCRB transcripts were sequenced, since all the RNA that had been isolated was reverse transcribed. Clones were read by immunoSEQ multiplex PCR, and TCRdb kept only the in-frame ones, dropping some. The sample carries around 260,000 clones, around 22% recorded once. CD45RO/CCR7/CD25/CD127/CD95/CD27 sorting isolated CD4+ naive, central memory, regulatory and stem cell-like memory cells. This clone was counted between two and nine times. Its antigen is not known. Points from the study as a whole: TCRB CDR3 length was moderately but significantly reduced in all four CD4+ subsets of Type 1 diabetes patients. cDNA sequencing could over-represent cells with high TCR expression.

With 1 base clipped from V and 3 bases from J, the junction kept 8 bases outside the gene matches. Per germline, CDR1 SGHRS and CDR2 YFSETQ. The CDR3 is made up of 17 amino acids. Sequenced: naive CD4+ T cells from blood. The gene calls are TRBV5-1 and TRBJ2-1; 9 bases are shared with TRBD2. This TCR was recovered from a woman in her 30s with type 1 diabetes. CDR3 sequence reads: CASSLKASGELYNEQFF. CDR3 DNA sequence: TGCGCCAGCAGCTTGAAGGCTAGCGGGGAGCTCTACAATGAGCAGTTCTTC.